These 18 T cell receptor beta chains were all obtained from the same sample, sequenced in a study of T cells in Graves' hyperthyroidism and ophthalmopathy. Amplification of TCR beta CDR3 regions used RNA as the template. Primed by the HTBI set, a first-round RT-PCR was run on the TCR CDR3. One entry per CDR3 protein results from TCRdb running MiXCR on the multiplex PCR reads. The sample consists of roughly 500,000 distinct CDR3 sequences, roughly 23% of them appearing once. Sequenced sample: blood. The source is an older woman with Graves' ophthalmopathy.

The rearrangement uses TRBV7-9 and TRBJ1-1, with D possibly being TRBD1 (6 bases). The CDR3 contains 15 residues. With 0 bases removed from V and 4 bases from J, the gap between germline ends came to 12 bases. CDR1 and CDR2 from the germline V gene are SEHNR and FQNEAQ (reference sequence). The CDR3 DNA follows: TGTGCCAGCAGCTTAGCGCAGGGGAGAGGCACTGAAGCTTTCTTT. Translating it yields CASSLAQGRGTEAFF.

The V call is TRBV14, the J call TRBJ1-1; maybe TRBD1 (6 bases). V lost 4 bases and J 1 base, leaving 10 bases between the germline ends. The CDR3 contains 14 residues. Germline lookup yields CDR1 SGHDN and CDR2 FVKESK. This CDR3 reads CASSRGQWNTEAFF. CDR3 in DNA: TGTGCCAGCAGCCGGGGGCAGTGGAACACTGAAGCTTTCTTT.

This clonotype was counted many times. The J gene is TRBJ2-1, the V gene TRBV3-1; 7 bases map to TRBD2. The V and J ends lost 2 bases and 6 bases, in that order; junction bases with no gene match: 7. Germline V gene lookup returns CDR1 LGHDT and CDR2 YNNKEL (reference sequence). The CDR3 runs 15 residues. CDR3 nucleotides: TGTGCCAGCAGCCAAATACGGACTAGGGGCAATGAGCAGTTCTTC. Its protein is CASSQIRTRGNEQFF.

Many counts were recorded for this clonotype. The chain is built from TRBV27 and TRBJ1-6, with 7 positions matching TRBD1. This CDR3 region has 15 residues. Germline V lookup: CDR1 MNHEY, CDR2 SMNVEV (reference sequence). Trimming took 6 bases from V and 5 from J; bases not matched to a gene: 7. The CDR3 DNA sequence: TGTGCCAGCAGACCTGCCAGGGGGAATAATTCACCCCTCCACTTT. Its protein product is CASRPARGNNSPLHF.

This clonotype was seen many times. V and J are TRBV12-3 or TRBV12-4 and TRBJ2-5; 10 positions match TRBD2. The CDR3 totals 15 residues. Trimming removed 3 bases from V and 5 bases from J; junction bases left unmatched: 6. As DNA, the CDR3 is TGTGCCAGCAGTTTGATAGCGGGAGGTTCGGAGACCCAGTACTTC. It specifies CASSLIAGGSETQYF.

In DNA form, the CDR3 reads TGTGCCAGCAGAACCGGGGCTGGGGGCTACACCTTC. It yields the protein CASRTGAGGYTF. This sequence joins TRBV27 and TRBJ1-2, with D perhaps matching TRBD1 (5 bases). In germline, CDR1 is MNHEY, CDR2 SMNVEV (reference sequence). This CDR3 region has 12 residues. Trimming stripped 6 bases from V and 8 bases from J, with 13 bases between.

This clonotype was counted a single time. No DNA is shown, since the ends of the CDR3 on it are uncertain; the CDR3 is the one TCRdb lists. V and J are TRBV11-2 and TRBJ1-4; no DNA check was done on the table's D call, TRBD1. The CDR3 is 17 residues long, ends included. Germline V gene sequence: CDR1 SGHAT, CDR2 FQNNGV. The CDR3 protein is CASSPPHRDSKMKNCFF.

In its sample, this clonotype was seen a few times. The rearrangement uses TRBV11-2 and TRBJ1-6; perhaps TRBD1 as D (5 bases). The V and J ends lost 6 bases and 8 bases respectively, with 17 bases between them. The germline gives CDR1 SGHAT, CDR2 FQNNGV. This CDR3 spans 15 amino acids. DNA of the CDR3: TGTGCCAGCAGATCAATAAGGGGTCTTCATTCACCCCTCCACTTT. Translating gives CASRSIRGLHSPLHF.

This clonotype was seen more than once but under ten times. The V and J genes are TRBV6-2 or TRBV6-3 and TRBJ2-3; tentative D call: TRBD2 (6 bases). The CDR3 contains 15 residues. CDR1 is MNHEY, CDR2 SVGEGT, per germline. Trimming pared 5 bases from V and 2 bases from J, leaving 14 bases between. CDR3 loop: CASSRTIPPTDTQYF. CDR3 in DNA: TGTGCCAGCAGTCGGACTATCCCTCCCACAGATACGCAGTATTTT.

The gene calls are TRBV20-1 and TRBJ2-3; 11 nucleotides match TRBD2. Germline CDR1 is DFQATT and CDR2 is SNEGSKA (reference sequence). The V segment lost 1 base and the J segment 4 bases; nucleotides outside the gene matches: 7. CDR3 length equals 16 residues. Written as DNA, the CDR3 is TGCAGTGCTAGAGCAGCCCTAGCGGGAGGCCCAGATACGCAGTATTTT. This translates into CSARAALAGGPDTQYF.

This clonotype came up once. The chain joins TRBV9 to TRBJ1-1; possibly TRBD1 for D (5 bases). Germline V lookup: CDR1 SGDLS, CDR2 YYNGEE. Trimming removed 4 bases from V and 7 bases from J, with 17 bases in between. The CDR3 sequence is 14 residues long. CDR3 sequence: CASSLGPNSGEAFF. CDR3 sequence (DNA): TGTGCCAGCAGCTTGGGGCCAAACTCCGGTGAAGCTTTCTTT.

A note on this clonotype: A much bigger clone sits one base away, suggesting this may be a read error. V is TRBV20-1 and J is TRBJ2-1; 10 bases map to TRBD2. The germline gives CDR1 DFQATT, CDR2 SNEGSKA (reference sequence). The CDR3 contains 13 residues. CDR3 sequence reads: CSASLAGAGEQLF. CDR3 DNA sequence: TGCAGTGCTTCCCTAGCGGGAGCGGGTGAGCAGCTCTTC.

This chain links TRBV19 with TRBJ1-6, with a possible D match to TRBD1 (6 bases). V gave up 8 bases and J gave up 9 bases, with 17 bases separating them. CDR3 length equals 14 residues. CDR1 LNHDA and CDR2 SQIVND come from the germline V gene (reference sequence). The CDR3 reads CASATGTSGSPLHF. CDR3 DNA: TGTGCCAGTGCCACCGGGACATCAGGTTCACCCCTCCACTTT. Full variable domain (remainder filled in from reference TRBV19 and TRBJ1-6): DGGITQSPKYLFRKEGQNVTLSCEQNLNHDAMYWYRQDPGQGLRLIYYSQIVNDFQKGDIAEGYSVSREKKESFPLTVTSAQKNPTAFYLCASATGTSGSPLHFGNGTRLTVT.

The chain employs TRBV5-1 and TRBJ2-3; D might be TRBD1 (6 bases). Germline lookup yields CDR1 SGHRS and CDR2 YFSETQ. The CDR3 extends over 15 amino acids. V was pared by 3 bases and J by 2 bases, with 13 bases between. The CDR3 bases are TGCGCCAGCAGCTCCCAGGGGTTGATCACAGATACGCAGTATTTT. Translated: CASSSQGLITDTQYF.

The rearrangement joins TRBV6-4 to TRBJ2-3; 7 nucleotides align to TRBD2. After removal of 0 bases from V and 6 bases from J, the junction contained 9 bases not matched to a gene. CDR1 and CDR2 (germline): MRHNA, SNTAGT. The CDR3 has 16 residues. This CDR3 is CASSDSRVGRRDTQYF. The CDR3 DNA reads as TGTGCCAGCAGTGACTCGAGGGTCGGGAGGAGGGATACGCAGTATTTT.

The chain combines TRBV6-1 with TRBJ1-4; tentative D call: TRBD1 (5 bases). The CDR3 extends over 14 amino acids. V was clipped by 6 bases and J by 6 bases, with 14 bases between them. Per the germline V gene, CDR1 is MNHNS and CDR2 is SASEGT. Here the CDR3 reads CASRLGLGDEKLFF. In nucleotides, the CDR3 is TGTGCCAGCAGGTTGGGACTGGGGGATGAAAAACTGTTTTTT.

In its sample, this clonotype was seen a few times. The V call is TRBV3-1, the J call TRBJ1-6; tentative D call: TRBD1 (5 bases). Per the germline V gene, CDR1 is LGHDT and CDR2 is YNNKEL (reference sequence). This CDR3 has 15 amino acids. V was trimmed by 0 bases and J by 9 bases, leaving 12 bases between them. CDR3 in amino acids: CASSQEGVRGSPLHF. The CDR3, as DNA: TGTGCCAGCAGCCAAGAGGGGGTTAGGGGTTCACCCCTCCACTTT.

This chain uses TRBV30 with TRBJ1-4; D might be TRBD1 (5 bases). This CDR3 spans 15 amino acids. From germline, CDR1 is GTSNPN and CDR2 SVGIG (reference sequence). Trimming shortened V by 3 bases and J by 4 bases, and 15 bases separated the two germline ends. CDR3 amino acids: CAWSHSGTHNEKLFF. In nucleotides, the CDR3 is TGTGCCTGGAGCCATTCCGGGACCCATAATGAAAAACTGTTTTTT.